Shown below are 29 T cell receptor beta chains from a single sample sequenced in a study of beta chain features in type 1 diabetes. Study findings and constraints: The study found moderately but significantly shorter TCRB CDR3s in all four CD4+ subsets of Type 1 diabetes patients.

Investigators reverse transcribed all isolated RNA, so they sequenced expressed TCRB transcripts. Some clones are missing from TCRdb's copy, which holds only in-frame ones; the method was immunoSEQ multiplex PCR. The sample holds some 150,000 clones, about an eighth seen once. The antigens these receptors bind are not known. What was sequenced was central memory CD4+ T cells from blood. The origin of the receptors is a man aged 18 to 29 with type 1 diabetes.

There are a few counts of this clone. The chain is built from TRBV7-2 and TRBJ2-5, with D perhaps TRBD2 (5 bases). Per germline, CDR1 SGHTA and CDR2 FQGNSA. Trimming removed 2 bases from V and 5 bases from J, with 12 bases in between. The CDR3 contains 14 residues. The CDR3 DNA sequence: TGTGCCAGCAGCTTATTGTTGGCTAGCGAGACCCAGTACTTC. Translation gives CASSLLLASETQYF.

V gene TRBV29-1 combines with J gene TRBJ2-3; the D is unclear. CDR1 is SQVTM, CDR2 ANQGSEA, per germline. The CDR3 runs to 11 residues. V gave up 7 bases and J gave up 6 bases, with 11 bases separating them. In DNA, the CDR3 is TGCAGCGCCATAAAGAGGGATACGCAGTATTTT. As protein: CSAIKRDTQYF.

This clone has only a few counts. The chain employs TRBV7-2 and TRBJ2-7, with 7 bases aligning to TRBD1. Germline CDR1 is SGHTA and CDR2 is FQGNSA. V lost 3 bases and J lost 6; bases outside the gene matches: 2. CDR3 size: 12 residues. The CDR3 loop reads CASSFNRGEQYF. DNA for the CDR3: TGTGCCAGCAGCTTTAACAGGGGCGAGCAGTACTTC.

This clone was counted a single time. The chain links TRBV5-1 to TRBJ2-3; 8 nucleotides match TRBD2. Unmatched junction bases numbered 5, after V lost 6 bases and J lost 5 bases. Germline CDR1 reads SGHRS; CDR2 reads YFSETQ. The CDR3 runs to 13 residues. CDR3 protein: CASKAGGKDTQYF. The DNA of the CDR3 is TGCGCCAGCAAGGCGGGAGGAAAAGATACGCAGTATTTT.

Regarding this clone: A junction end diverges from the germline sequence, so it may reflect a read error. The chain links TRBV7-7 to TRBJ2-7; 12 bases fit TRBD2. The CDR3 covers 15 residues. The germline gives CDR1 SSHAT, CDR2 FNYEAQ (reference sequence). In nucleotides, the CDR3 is TGTGCTAGCAGTTCTGGACTAGCGGGGACCTACGAGCAGTACTTC. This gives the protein CASSSGLAGTYEQYF.

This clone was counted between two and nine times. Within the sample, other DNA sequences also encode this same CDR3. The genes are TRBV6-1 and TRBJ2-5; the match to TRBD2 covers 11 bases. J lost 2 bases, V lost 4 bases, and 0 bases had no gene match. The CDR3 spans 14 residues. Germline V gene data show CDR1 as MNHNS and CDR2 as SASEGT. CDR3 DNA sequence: TGTGCCAGCAGTGGACTAGCGGGGCAAGAGACCCAGTACTTC. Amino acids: CASSGLAGQETQYF.

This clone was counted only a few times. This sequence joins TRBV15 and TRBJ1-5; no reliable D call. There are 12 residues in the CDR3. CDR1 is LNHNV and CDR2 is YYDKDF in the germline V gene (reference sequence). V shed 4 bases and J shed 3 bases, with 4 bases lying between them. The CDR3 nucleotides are TGTGCCACCAGCACCCCCAATCAGCCCCAGCATTTT. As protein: CATSTPNQPQHF.

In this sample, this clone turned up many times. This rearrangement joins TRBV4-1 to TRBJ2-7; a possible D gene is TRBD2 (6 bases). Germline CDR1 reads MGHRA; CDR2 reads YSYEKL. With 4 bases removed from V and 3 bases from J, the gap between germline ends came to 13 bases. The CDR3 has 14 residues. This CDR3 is CASSRTDYNYEQYF. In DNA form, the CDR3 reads TGCGCCAGCAGCCGAACGGACTACAACTACGAGCAGTACTTC.

CDR3 nucleotide sequence: TGCGCCAGCAGCCAACCAGGGCGGGGCAGTTCCGGGGAGCTGTTTTTT. Protein product: CASSQPGRGSSGELFF. This rearrangement joins TRBV4-1 to TRBJ2-2, with a tentative D call TRBD2 (6 bases). The CDR3 runs 16 residues. The germline CDR1 and CDR2 sequences are MGHRA and YSYEKL. V was clipped by 2 bases and J by 6 bases, with 16 bases between them.

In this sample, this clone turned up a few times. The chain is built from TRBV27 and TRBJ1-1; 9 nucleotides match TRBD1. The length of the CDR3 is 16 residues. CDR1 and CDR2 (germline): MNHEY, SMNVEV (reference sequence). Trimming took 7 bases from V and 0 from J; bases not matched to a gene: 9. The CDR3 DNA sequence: TGTGCCAGCAAGGCACCGGGACAGGGAATGAACACTGAAGCTTTCTTT. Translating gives CASKAPGQGMNTEAFF.

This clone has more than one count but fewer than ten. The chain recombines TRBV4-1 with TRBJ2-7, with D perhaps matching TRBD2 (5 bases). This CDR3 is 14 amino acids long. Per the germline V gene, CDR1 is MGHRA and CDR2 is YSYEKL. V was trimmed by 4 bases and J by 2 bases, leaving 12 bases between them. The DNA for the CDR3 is TGCGCCAGCAGCCTAACCCCGAGGGCCTACGAGCAGTACTTC. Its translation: CASSLTPRAYEQYF.

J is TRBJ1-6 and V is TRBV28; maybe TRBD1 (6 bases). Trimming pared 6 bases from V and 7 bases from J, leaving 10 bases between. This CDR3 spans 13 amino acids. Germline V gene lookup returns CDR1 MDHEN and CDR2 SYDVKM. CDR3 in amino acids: CASRTGSNSPLHF. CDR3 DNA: TGTGCCAGCAGAACAGGGAGCAATTCACCCCTCCACTTT.

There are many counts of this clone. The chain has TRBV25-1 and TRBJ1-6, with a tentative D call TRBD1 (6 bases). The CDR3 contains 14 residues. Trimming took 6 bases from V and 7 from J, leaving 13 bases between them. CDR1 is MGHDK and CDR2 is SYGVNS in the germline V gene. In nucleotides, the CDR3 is TGTGCCAGCAGGACCCAGGGGCGGAATTCACCCCTCCACTTT. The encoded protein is CASRTQGRNSPLHF. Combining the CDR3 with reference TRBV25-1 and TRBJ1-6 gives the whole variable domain EADIYQTPRYLVIGTGKKITLECSQTMGHDKMYWYQQDPGMELHLIHYSYGVNSTEKGDLSSESTVSRIRTEHFPLTLESARPSHTSQYLCASRTQGRNSPLHFGNGTRLTVT.

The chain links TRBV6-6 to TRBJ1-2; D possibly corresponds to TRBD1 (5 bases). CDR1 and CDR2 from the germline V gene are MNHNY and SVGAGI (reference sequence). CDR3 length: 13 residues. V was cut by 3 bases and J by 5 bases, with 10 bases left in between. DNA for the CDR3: TGTGCCAGCAGTTATCGAAAGGGGTATGGCTACACCTTC. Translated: CASSYRKGYGYTF.

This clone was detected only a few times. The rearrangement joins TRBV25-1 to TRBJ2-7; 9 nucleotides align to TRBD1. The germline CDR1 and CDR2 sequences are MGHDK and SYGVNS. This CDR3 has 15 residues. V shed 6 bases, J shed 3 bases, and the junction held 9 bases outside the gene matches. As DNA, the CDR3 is TGTGCCAGCAGCCCACAGGGGGCTCAGGGCTACGAGCAGTACTTC. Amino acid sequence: CASSPQGAQGYEQYF.

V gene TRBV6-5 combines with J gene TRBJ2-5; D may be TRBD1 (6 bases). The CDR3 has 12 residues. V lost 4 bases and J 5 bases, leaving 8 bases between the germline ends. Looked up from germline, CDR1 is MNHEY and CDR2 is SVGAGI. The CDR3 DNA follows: TGTGCCAGCAGTTCAGGGGCCGAGACCCAGTACTTC. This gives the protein CASSSGAETQYF.

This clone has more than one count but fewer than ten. CDR3 residues: CASSLFPRGSNTEAFF. CDR3 DNA sequence: TGCGCCAGCAGCCTTTTCCCCAGGGGATCAAACACTGAAGCTTTCTTT. The rearrangement links TRBV4-1 to TRBJ1-1; D perhaps matches TRBD1 (6 bases). Germline V gives CDR1 MGHRA, CDR2 YSYEKL. The CDR3 consists of 16 residues. V lost 4 bases to trimming and J lost 2 bases, with 17 bases between them.

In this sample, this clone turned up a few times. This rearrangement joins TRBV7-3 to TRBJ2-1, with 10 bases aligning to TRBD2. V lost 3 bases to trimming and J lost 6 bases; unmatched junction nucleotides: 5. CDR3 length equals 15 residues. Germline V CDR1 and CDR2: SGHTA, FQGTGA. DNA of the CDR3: TGTGCCAGCAGCTTCGCTCTAGCGGGGGTCAATGAGCAGTTCTTC. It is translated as CASSFALAGVNEQFF. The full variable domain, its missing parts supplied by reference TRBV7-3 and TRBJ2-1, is GAGVSQTPSNKVTEKGKYVELRCDPISGHTALYWYRQSLGQGPEFLIYFQGTGAADDSGLPNDRFFAVRPEGSVSTLKIQRTERGDSAVYLCASSFALAGVNEQFFGPGTRLTVL.

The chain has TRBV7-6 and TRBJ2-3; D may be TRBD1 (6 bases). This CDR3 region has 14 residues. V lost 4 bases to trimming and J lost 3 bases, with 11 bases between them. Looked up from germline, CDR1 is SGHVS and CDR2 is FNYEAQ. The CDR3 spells CASSSTGQTDTQYF. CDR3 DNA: TGTGCCAGCAGCTCCACCGGACAGACAGATACGCAGTATTTT.

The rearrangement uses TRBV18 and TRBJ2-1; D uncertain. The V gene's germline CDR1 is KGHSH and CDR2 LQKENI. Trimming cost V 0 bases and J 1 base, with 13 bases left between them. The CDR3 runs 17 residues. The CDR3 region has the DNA TGTGCCAGCTCACCACCGGGGTCAGGCCTGTCCTACAATGAGCAGTTCTTC. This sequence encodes CASSPPGSGLSYNEQFF.

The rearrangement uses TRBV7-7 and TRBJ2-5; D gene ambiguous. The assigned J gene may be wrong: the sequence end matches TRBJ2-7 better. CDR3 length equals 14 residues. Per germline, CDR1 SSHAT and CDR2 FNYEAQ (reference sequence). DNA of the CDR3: TGTGCCAGCAGCTTAAGCGCCTGGTCCTACGAGCAGTACTTC. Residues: CASSLSAWSYEQYF.

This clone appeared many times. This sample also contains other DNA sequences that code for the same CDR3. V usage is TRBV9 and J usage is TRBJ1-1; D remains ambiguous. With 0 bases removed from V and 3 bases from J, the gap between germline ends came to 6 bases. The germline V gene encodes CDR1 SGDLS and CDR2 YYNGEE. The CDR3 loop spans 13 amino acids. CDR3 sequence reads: CASSVDRYTEAFF. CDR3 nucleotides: TGTGCCAGCAGCGTAGACAGATACACTGAAGCTTTCTTT.

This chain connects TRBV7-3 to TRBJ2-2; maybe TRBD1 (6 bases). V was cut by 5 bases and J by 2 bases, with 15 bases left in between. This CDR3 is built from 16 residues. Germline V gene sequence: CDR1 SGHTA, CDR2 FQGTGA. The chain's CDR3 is CASSPRGSGNTGELFF. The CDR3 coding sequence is TGTGCCAGCAGCCCAAGGGGGTCCGGTAACACCGGGGAGCTGTTTTTT.

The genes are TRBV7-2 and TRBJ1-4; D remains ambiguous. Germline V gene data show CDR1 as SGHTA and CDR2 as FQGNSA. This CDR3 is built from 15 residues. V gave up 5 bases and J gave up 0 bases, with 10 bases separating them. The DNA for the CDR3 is TGTGCCAGCAGCCCCCGGGTCCCAACTAATGAAAAACTGTTTTTT. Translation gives CASSPRVPTNEKLFF.

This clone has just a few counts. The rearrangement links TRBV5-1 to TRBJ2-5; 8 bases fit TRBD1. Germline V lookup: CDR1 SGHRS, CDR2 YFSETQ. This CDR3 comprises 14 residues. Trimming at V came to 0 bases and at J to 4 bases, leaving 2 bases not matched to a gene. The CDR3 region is CASSLAGGAETQYF. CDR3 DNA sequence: TGCGCCAGCAGCTTGGCAGGGGGCGCAGAGACCCAGTACTTC.

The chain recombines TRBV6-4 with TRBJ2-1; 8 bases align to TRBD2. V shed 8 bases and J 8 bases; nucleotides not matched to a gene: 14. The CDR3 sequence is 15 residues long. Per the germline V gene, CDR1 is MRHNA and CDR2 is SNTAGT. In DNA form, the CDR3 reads TGTGCCAGCTCCCCCGGGGTAGCGGGAACGGATGAGCAGTTCTTC. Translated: CASSPGVAGTDEQFF.

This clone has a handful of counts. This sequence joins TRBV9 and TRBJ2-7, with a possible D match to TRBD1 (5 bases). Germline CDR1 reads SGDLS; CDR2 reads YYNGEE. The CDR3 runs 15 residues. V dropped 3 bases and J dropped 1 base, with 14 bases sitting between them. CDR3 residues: CASSAEDSSSYEQYF. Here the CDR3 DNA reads TGTGCCAGCAGCGCCGAAGACAGTTCATCCTACGAGCAGTACTTC. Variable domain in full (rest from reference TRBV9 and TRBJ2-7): DSGVTQTPKHLITATGQRVTLRCSPRSGDLSVYWYQQSLDQGLQFLIQYYNGEERAKGNILERFSAQQFPDLHSELNLSSLELGDSALYFCASSAEDSSSYEQYFGPGTRLTVT.

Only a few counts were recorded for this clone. For the CDR3, the DNA is TGTGCCAGCAGCTTCGGGACAGGGGAAGGAAAACTGTTTTTT. Translated, it gives CASSFGTGEGKLFF. The chain combines TRBV7-9 with TRBJ1-4, with 10 bases that match TRBD1. The CDR3 loop spans 14 amino acids. Germline lookup yields CDR1 SEHNR and CDR2 FQNEAQ (reference sequence). V dropped 3 bases and J dropped 10; count of bases not matched to a gene: 5.

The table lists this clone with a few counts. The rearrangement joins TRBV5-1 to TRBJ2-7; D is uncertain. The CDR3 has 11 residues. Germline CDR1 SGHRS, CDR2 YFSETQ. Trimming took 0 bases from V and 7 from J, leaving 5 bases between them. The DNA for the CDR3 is TGCGCCAGCAGCTTGGAGTGGGAGCAGTACTTC. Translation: CASSLEWEQYF.